What follows describes a single TCR beta chain. CD8 cells regarded as naive lacked CD45RO, were positively chosen for CCR7, and omitted terminally differentiated effector memory CD45RA+ cells. In germline, CDR1 is SGDLS, CDR2 YYNGEE. V was clipped by 3 bases and J by 2 bases, with 13 bases between them. This CDR3 comprises 15 residues. This entry belongs to a study of shared clonotypes between healthy human individuals. Clones were read by immunoSEQ multiplex PCR, and TCRdb kept only the in-frame ones, dropping some. Of about 2 million clones listed, less than 95% are singletons. The receptor's source is a man younger than 35 in good health. Sequenced: naive CD8+ T cells sorted from blood. The rearrangement links TRBV9 to TRBJ2-3; perhaps TRBD2 as D (5 bases). As DNA, the CDR3 is TGTGCCAGCAGCGCCGAGGGAGCAGTCACAGATACGCAGTATTTT. Translation: CASSAEGAVTDTQYF.